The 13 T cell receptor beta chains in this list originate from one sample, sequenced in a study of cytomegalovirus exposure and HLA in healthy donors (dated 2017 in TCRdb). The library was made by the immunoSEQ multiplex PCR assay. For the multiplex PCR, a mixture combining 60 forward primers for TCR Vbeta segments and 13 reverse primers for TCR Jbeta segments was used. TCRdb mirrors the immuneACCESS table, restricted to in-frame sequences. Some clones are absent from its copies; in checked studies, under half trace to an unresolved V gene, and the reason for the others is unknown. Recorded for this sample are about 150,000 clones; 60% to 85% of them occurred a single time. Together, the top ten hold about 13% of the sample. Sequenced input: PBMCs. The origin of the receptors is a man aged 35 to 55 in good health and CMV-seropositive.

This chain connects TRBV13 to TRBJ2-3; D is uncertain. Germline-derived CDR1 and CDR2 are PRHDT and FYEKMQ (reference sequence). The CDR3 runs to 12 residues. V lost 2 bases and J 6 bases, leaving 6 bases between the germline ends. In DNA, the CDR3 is TGTGCCAGCAGCTTAATATCCGATACGCAGTATTTT. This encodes CASSLISDTQYF.

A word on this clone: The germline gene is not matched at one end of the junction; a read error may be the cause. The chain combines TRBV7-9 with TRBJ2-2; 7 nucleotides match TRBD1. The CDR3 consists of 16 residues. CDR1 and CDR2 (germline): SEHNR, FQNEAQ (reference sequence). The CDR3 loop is CSSSFPRGPDTGELFF. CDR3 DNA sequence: TGTTCCAGCAGCTTTCCGAGGGGGCCGGACACCGGGGAGCTGTTTTTT.

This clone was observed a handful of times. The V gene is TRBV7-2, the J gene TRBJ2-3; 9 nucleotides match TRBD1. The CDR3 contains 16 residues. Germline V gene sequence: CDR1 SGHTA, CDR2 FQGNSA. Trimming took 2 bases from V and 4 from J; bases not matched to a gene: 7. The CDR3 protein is CASSLWGQGGADTQYF. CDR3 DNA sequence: TGTGCCAGCAGCTTATGGGGACAGGGAGGCGCAGATACGCAGTATTTT.

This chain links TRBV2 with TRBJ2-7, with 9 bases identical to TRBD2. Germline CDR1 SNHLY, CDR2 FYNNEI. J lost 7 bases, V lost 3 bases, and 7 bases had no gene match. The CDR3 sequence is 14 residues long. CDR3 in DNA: TGTGCCAGCAGTGAGCAAGCGGGAGGTCGGGAGCAGTACTTC. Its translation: CASSEQAGGREQYF. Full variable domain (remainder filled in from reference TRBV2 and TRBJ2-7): EPEVTQTPSHQVTQMGQEVILRCVPISNHLYFYWYRQILGQKVEFLVSFYNNEISEKSEIFDDQFSVERPDGSNFTLKIRSTKLEDSAMYFCASSEQAGGREQYFGPGTRLTVT.

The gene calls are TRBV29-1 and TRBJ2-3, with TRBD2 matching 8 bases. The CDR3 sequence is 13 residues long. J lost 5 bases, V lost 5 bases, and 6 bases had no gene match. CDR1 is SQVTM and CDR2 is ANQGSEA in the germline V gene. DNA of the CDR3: TGCAGCGTTTTGGGACTAGGGGGAGATACGCAGTATTTT. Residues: CSVLGLGGDTQYF.

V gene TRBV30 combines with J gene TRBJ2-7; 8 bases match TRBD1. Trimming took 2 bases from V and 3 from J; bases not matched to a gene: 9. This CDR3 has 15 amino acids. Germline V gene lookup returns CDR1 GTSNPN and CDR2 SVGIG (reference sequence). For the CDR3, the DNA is TGTGCCTGGAGTAAATCCGGGACAGGCCTCTACGAGCAGTACTTC. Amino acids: CAWSKSGTGLYEQYF.

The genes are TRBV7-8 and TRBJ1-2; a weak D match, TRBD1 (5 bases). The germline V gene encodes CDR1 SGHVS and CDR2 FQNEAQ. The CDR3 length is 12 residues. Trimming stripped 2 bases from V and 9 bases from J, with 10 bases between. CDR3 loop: CASSLRGDRYTF. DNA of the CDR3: TGTGCCAGCAGCTTACGGGGGGACCGCTACACCTTC. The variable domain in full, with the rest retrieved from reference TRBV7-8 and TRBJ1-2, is GAGVSQSPRYKVAKRGQDVALRCDPISGHVSLFWYQQALGQGPEFLTYFQNEAQLDKSGLPSDRFFAERPEGSVSTLKIQRTQQEDSAVYLCASSLRGDRYTFGSGTRLTVV.

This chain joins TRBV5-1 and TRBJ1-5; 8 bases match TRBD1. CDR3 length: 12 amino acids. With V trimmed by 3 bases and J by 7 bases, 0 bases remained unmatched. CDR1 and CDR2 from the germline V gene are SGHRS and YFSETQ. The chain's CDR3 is CASSWTGQPQHF. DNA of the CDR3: TGCGCCAGCAGCTGGACAGGGCAGCCCCAGCATTTT.

The DNA for the CDR3 is TGTGCCAGCGCACTTCTTGTGGGGGCGAACACCGGGGAGCTGTTTTTT. This translates into CASALLVGANTGELFF. The V call is TRBV27, the J call TRBJ1-3; D might be TRBD1 or TRBD2, each matching 5 bases. The J call may not be correct, given that the DNA end is closer to TRBJ2-2. The CDR3 contains 16 residues. From germline, CDR1 is MNHEY and CDR2 SMNVEV (reference sequence).

The CDR3 DNA reads TGTGCCAGCAGCCAAGGGCTCAGCGTTCGGACCCAGTACTTC. Protein sequence: CASSQGLSVRTQYF. This chain connects TRBV4-2 to TRBJ2-5; D not resolved. This CDR3 is built from 14 residues. Germline lookup yields CDR1 LGHNA and CDR2 YNFKEQ. Deletions cut 1 base from V and 7 bases from J, with 13 bases between.

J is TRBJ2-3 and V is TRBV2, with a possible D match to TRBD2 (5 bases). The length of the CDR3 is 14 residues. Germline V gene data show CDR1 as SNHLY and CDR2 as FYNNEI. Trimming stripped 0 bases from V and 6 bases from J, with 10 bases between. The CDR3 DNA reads TGTGCCAGCAGTGAAGCGCTTCGGGGTGATACGCAGTATTTT. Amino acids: CASSEALRGDTQYF. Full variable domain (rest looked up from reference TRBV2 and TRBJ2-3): EPEVTQTPSHQVTQMGQEVILRCVPISNHLYFYWYRQILGQKVEFLVSFYNNEISEKSEIFDDQFSVERPDGSNFTLKIRSTKLEDSAMYFCASSEALRGDTQYFGPGTRLTVL.

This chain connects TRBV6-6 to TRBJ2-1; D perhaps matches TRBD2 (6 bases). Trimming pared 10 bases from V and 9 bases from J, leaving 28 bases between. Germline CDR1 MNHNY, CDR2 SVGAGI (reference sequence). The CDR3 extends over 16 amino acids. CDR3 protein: CATSSFGGLGLSEQFF. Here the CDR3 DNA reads TGTGCCACCTCATCCTTCGGAGGGCTGGGTCTCTCTGAGCAGTTCTTC.

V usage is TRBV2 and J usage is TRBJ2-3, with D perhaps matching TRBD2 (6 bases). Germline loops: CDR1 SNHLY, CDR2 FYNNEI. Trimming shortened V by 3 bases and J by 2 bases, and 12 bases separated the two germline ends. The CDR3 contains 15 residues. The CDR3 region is CASSDGTSYTDTQYF. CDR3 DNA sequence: TGTGCCAGCAGTGACGGGACTTCGTACACAGATACGCAGTATTTT.